This T cell receptor (beta chain) is drawn from a study of T-cell reconstitution after alpha-beta-depleted transplantation in children. The TCRbeta library incorporated unique molecular identifiers. TCRdb reanalysed the PCR reads using MiXCR and keeps one entry per CDR3 protein. Among 130,000 to 150,000 distinct CDR3 sequences listed, around 9% were seen once. V was trimmed by 3 bases and J by 7 bases, leaving 13 bases between them. Per the germline V gene, CDR1 is DFQATT and CDR2 is SNEGSKA (reference sequence). The length of the CDR3 is 13 residues. This clonotype was recorded a few times. V and J are TRBV20-1 and TRBJ2-1; D call uncertain. The TCR sequence derives from a female patient aged 2-10 years who had a stem cell transplant for congenital amegakaryocytic thrombocytopenia, so the T cells may come from the graft donor. Specimen: PBMCs, mostly from graft donor cells, collected 180 days after TCRalphabeta/CD19-depleted stem cell transplant. The CDR3 reads CSARLPRENEQFF. Written as DNA, the CDR3 is TGCAGTGCTAGGCTCCCAAGGGAAAATGAGCAGTTCTTC.